The 24 T cell receptor beta chains in this list originate from one sample, sequenced in a study of T cell clonality in common variable immunodeficiency. Sequencing used immunoSEQ multiplex PCR; TCRdb keeps in-frame clones, though not all of them. Sampling found tens of thousands of clones, none seen once. The sample comprised peripheral blood mononuclear cells. The receptors were gathered from a person aged 18-70 years in good health.

This clone showed up many times. One end of the junction fails to match germline, which may point to a read error. The read finishes 3 residues shy of the CDR3 end, and the germline J gene is used to complete it. Other DNA sequences within the sample encode an identical CDR3. The chain has TRBV6-1 and TRBJ2-7; perhaps D is TRBD1 or TRBD2 (5 bases each). The CDR3 has 15 residues. From germline, CDR1 is MNHNS and CDR2 SASEGT. The CDR3 sequence: CASSEGAGSPYEQYF. The sequenced CDR3 bases are TGCGCCAGCAGTGAAGGGGCAGGGAGCCCCTACGAG.

Many counts were recorded for this clone. The read halts 3 residues ahead of the CDR3 end, with the missing end drawn from the germline J gene. V is TRBV2 and J is TRBJ2-7; 9 bases agree with TRBD1. In germline, CDR1 is SNHLY, CDR2 FYNNEI. Germline trimming cut 6 bases from V and 3 bases from J; bases unmatched to any gene: 9. This CDR3 is built from 15 residues. This CDR3 is CASRANRGPHYEQYF. The sequenced part of the CDR3 DNA is TGTGCCAGCAGAGCGAACAGGGGGCCCCACTACGAG.

Many counts were recorded for this clone. The CDR3 extends 3 residues past the end of the read, so its final part is completed from the germline J gene. The V and J genes are TRBV2 and TRBJ1-1; D might be TRBD1 (6 bases). The CDR3 loop spans 14 amino acids. Trimming removed 6 bases at V and 0 bases at J, with 11 bases between. The V gene's germline CDR1 is SNHLY and CDR2 FYNNEI. CDR3 protein: CASRDRVMNTEAFF. The covered CDR3 bases are TGTGCCAGCAGGGACAGAGTAATGAACACTGAA.

This clone occurred many times. The CDR3 end falls 3 residues outside the read, so it is completed with the germline J gene. The chain employs TRBV5-6 and TRBJ2-1; 14 bases agree with TRBD2. The V and J ends lost 4 bases and 8 bases, in that order; junction bases with no gene match: 5. The CDR3 spans 15 residues. The V gene's germline CDR1 is SGHDT and CDR2 YYEEEE. Here the CDR3 reads CASSGGLAGVDEQFF. The CDR3 DNA, read in part, is TGTGCCAGCAGCGGGGGACTAGCGGGAGTGGATGAG.

This clone was seen ten or more times. The sequenced part of the CDR3 DNA is TGTGCCAGCAGCCTGCAGGGGACCACAGATACG. Translated, it gives CASSLQGTTDT. The full-length CDR3 reads as CASSLQGTTDTQYF. The chain carries TRBV7-8 and TRBJ2-3; D perhaps matches TRBD1 (6 bases). The read comes to an end 3 residues before the CDR3 does, leaving the germline J gene to fill in the end. The length of the CDR3 is 14 residues. Per the germline V gene, CDR1 is SGHVS and CDR2 is FQNEAQ. V gave up 5 bases and J gave up 2 bases, with 11 bases separating them. The full variable domain, completed using reference TRBV7-8 and TRBJ2-3, is GAGVSQSPRYKVAKRGQDVALRCDPISGHVSLFWYQQALGQGPEFLTYFQNEAQLDKSGLPSDRFFAERPEGSVSTLKIQRTQQEDSAVYLCASSLQGTTDTQYFGPGTRLTVL.

In its sample, this clone was seen a few times. Just one base apart from a much larger clone, this may be a read error. The read halts 3 residues ahead of the CDR3 end, with the missing end drawn from the germline J gene. The chain has TRBV7-6 and TRBJ2-7; the D gene is possibly TRBD1 (5 bases). The germline V gene encodes CDR1 SGHVS and CDR2 FNYEAQ. V lost 4 bases, J lost 3 bases, and 19 bases lay in between. The CDR3 has 16 amino acids. CDR3 in amino acids: CASSSGLSGLNYEQYF. The CDR3 DNA, read in part, is TGTGCCAGCAGCTCAGGGCTCTCAGGGCTAAACTACGAG.

Ten or more counts support this clone. The read ends 3 residues shy of where the CDR3 ends; the end is completed using the germline J gene. The chain links TRBV4-1 to TRBJ2-4; 7 bases are a match to TRBD1. There are 16 residues in the CDR3. J was trimmed by 3 bases and V by 4 bases; bases with no gene match: 9. Germline CDR1 MGHRA, CDR2 YSYEKL. The sequenced CDR3 bases are TGCGCCAGCAGCCGCTCACAGGGGTTCGGCAAAAACATT. Amino acids: CASSRSQGFGKNI. The complete CDR3 reads CASSRSQGFGKNIQYF.

Many counts were recorded for this clone. An end of the junction does not agree with germline; a read error may underlie this. The read is 3 residues too short to cover the CDR3 end, so that end is filled in from the germline J gene. The rearrangement uses TRBV4-2 and TRBJ2-3; TRBD2 matches at 7 bases. CDR1 is LGHNA and CDR2 is YNFKEQ in the germline V gene. This CDR3 has 18 residues. The covered CDR3 bases are TGCGCCAGCAGCCAAAATGGTTGCGGGAGTCCCCGTATAGATACG. As protein: CASSQNGCGSPRIDT. The entire CDR3 reads CASSQNGCGSPRIDTQYF.

The sample holds a few counts of this clone. The sequence runs out 3 residues before the end of the CDR3; the remainder is reconstructed from the germline J gene. This rearrangement joins TRBV19 to TRBJ1-5, with D possibly TRBD1 on 6 matching bases. The germline CDR1 and CDR2 sequences are LNHDA and SQIVND (reference sequence). The V gene lost 3 bases and the J gene lost 2 bases, with 14 bases spanning the gap. The CDR3 spans 16 residues. CDR3 amino acids: CASSILPRTGNQPQHF. The part of the CDR3 DNA that was read is TGTGCCAGTAGTATCCTCCCTCGGACAGGCAATCAGCCC.

This clone occurred many times. The DNA ends 3 residues before the CDR3 does, and the rest of the CDR3 is filled in from the germline J gene. The V and J genes are TRBV20-1 and TRBJ2-3; D may be TRBD2 (6 bases). CDR3 length: 16 amino acids. Germline V gene lookup returns CDR1 DFQATT and CDR2 SNEGSKA (reference sequence). The germline V and J ends were trimmed by 0 bases and 3 bases, with 16 bases remaining between them. The CDR3 is CSARDPGGASTDTQYF. CDR3 DNA, as far as it was read: TGCAGTGCTAGAGACCCTGGCGGGGCTAGTACAGATACG.

This clone was observed many times. The missing CDR3 end, 3 residues past where the read stops, is filled in from the germline J gene. The J gene is TRBJ2-2, the V gene TRBV7-3, with 14 bases lining up with TRBD2. This CDR3 has 16 amino acids. The germline CDR1 and CDR2 sequences are SGHTA and FQGTGA. Unmatched junction bases numbered 6, after V lost 5 bases and J lost 7 bases. The covered CDR3 bases are TGTGCCAGCAGCGACGGACTAGCGGGGGGTAGCGGGGAG. Amino acid sequence: CASSDGLAGGSGE. In full, the CDR3 reads CASSDGLAGGSGELFF.

This clone was seen many times. The read stops 3 residues short of the end of the CDR3; the missing end is completed from the germline J gene. This chain connects TRBV12-3 or TRBV12-4 to TRBJ1-4; 9 nucleotides align to TRBD1. The CDR3 consists of 17 residues. V was pared by 6 bases and J by 8 bases, with 16 bases of the junction left unmatched. The covered CDR3 bases are TGTGCCAGCAGGAAGACAGGGGGATCAACTAATTCGGAAAAA. It yields the protein CASRKTGGSTNSEK. In full, the CDR3 is CASRKTGGSTNSEKLFF.

On this clone itself: The read stops 3 residues short of the end of the CDR3; the missing end is completed from the germline J gene. The V gene is TRBV11-2, the J gene TRBJ2-1; weak D call: TRBD2 (5 bases). Trimming removed 1 base at V and 4 bases at J, with 11 bases between. The CDR3 loop spans 15 amino acids. CDR1 is SGHAT and CDR2 is FQNNGV in the germline V gene. Incomplete CDR3 DNA: TGTGCCAGCAGCTTAGGCAGCGGAGTATACAATGAG. It codes for CASSLGSGVYNE. The whole CDR3 region reads CASSLGSGVYNEQFF.

This clone was counted many times. Sequencing ends 3 residues short of the CDR3 end; the germline J gene provides the rest. The chain recombines TRBV6-2 or TRBV6-3 with TRBJ1-1; TRBD1 agrees at 8 bases. CDR1 is MNHEY, CDR2 SVGEGT, per germline. The CDR3 extends over 14 amino acids. Losses at the gene ends were 5 bases for V and 4 bases for J; bases not matched to a gene: 6. Here the CDR3 reads CASSLRGLGTEAFF. The covered CDR3 bases are TGTGCCAGCAGTCTCAGGGGGCTAGGCACTGAA.

This clone was seen many times. Read data end 3 residues before the CDR3 end; the end is taken from the germline J gene. The chain employs TRBV4-1 and TRBJ2-7, with a tentative D call TRBD1 (6 bases). CDR1 and CDR2 (germline): MGHRA, YSYEKL. V was clipped by 2 bases and J by 0 bases, with 11 bases between them. The CDR3 loop spans 15 amino acids. The covered CDR3 bases are TGCGCCAGCAGCCAAAACCCGACAGGCTCCTACGAG. It is translated as CASSQNPTGSYE. The CDR3 in its entirety is CASSQNPTGSYEQYF.

This clone was counted at least ten times. Read coverage stops 3 residues before the CDR3 terminus; the germline J gene supplies the remainder. This rearrangement joins TRBV5-4 to TRBJ1-1, with 7 nucleotides matching TRBD1. V shed 4 bases and J 4 bases; nucleotides not matched to a gene: 7. There are 14 residues in the CDR3. CDR1 and CDR2 (germline): SGHNT, YYREEE (reference sequence). Partial CDR3 DNA: TGTGCCAGCAGCGGCGAGGGGGCTTTCACTGAA. Residues: CASSGEGAFTE. The full CDR3 reads CASSGEGAFTEAFF.

The table lists this clone with many counts. Read coverage stops 3 residues before the CDR3 terminus; the germline J gene supplies the remainder. This rearrangement joins TRBV7-8 to TRBJ1-5; unclear D gene. V was trimmed by 3 bases and J by 6 bases, leaving 9 bases between them. The CDR3 has 13 amino acids. The germline V gene encodes CDR1 SGHVS and CDR2 FQNEAQ. The DNA read from the CDR3 is TGTGCCAGCAGCTTTGAGGTTCGTCAGCCC. This codes for CASSFEVRQP. The CDR3 as a whole reads CASSFEVRQPQHF.

This clone was detected ten times or more. The CDR3 goes on 3 residues after the read ends, and that part is filled in from the germline J gene. This chain links TRBV7-6 with TRBJ1-1; no clear D. The V end was cut by 2 bases, the J end by 5 bases, with 6 bases between. Per germline, CDR1 SGHVS and CDR2 FNYEAQ. The CDR3 sequence is 12 residues long. The sequenced part of the CDR3 DNA is TGTGCCAGCAGCTTAAGCGGGACTGAA. As protein: CASSLSGTE. The entire CDR3 reads CASSLSGTEAFF.

This clone has a count of ten or more. The read falls 3 residues short of the CDR3 end, and the missing part is taken from the germline J gene. The chain carries TRBV2 and TRBJ2-2; possible D gene TRBD1, 6 bases. The CDR3 sequence is 18 residues long. CDR1 SNHLY and CDR2 FYNNEI come from the germline V gene. V dropped 4 bases and J dropped 5 bases, with 23 bases sitting between them. CDR3 DNA (partial): TGTGCCAGCAGTGTGGGCAGGGGTAAAGGGTACGGTACCGGGGAG. Protein product: CASSVGRGKGYGTGE. The complete CDR3 protein is CASSVGRGKGYGTGELFF.

There are a few counts of this clone. A far larger clone lies a single base away; this is likely a read error. Sequencing ends 3 residues short of the CDR3 end; the germline J gene provides the rest. The chain is built from TRBV6-2 or TRBV6-3 and TRBJ2-1, with TRBD2 matching over 10 bases. V lost 8 bases and J lost 8; bases outside the gene matches: 3. The length of the CDR3 is 12 residues. The germline V gene encodes CDR1 MNHEY and CDR2 SVGEGT. The sequenced part of the CDR3 DNA is TGTGCCAGCCCTCTAGCGGGGGATGAG. This gives the protein CASPLAGDE. The whole CDR3 reads CASPLAGDEQFF.

This clone came up many times. The sequenced fragment ends 3 residues before the CDR3 boundary, so the rest is inferred from the germline J gene. This chain links TRBV20-1 with TRBJ2-7; weak D call: TRBD1 (6 bases). Germline CDR1 DFQATT, CDR2 SNEGSKA (reference sequence). V was cut by 1 base and J by 2 bases, with 12 bases left in between. The length of the CDR3 is 14 residues. CDR3 DNA (partial): TGCAGTGCTAGAGTTGGGACAAGCACCTACGAG. Protein product: CSARVGTSTYE. The CDR3, in full, reads CSARVGTSTYEQYF.

This clone was observed many times. Read sequence stops 3 residues before the CDR3 end, and the germline J gene provides the missing end. The chain is built from TRBV5-6 and TRBJ1-1, with 9 bases aligning to TRBD1. J was trimmed by 6 bases and V by 2 bases; bases with no gene match: 8. There are 15 residues in the CDR3. Germline lookup yields CDR1 SGHDT and CDR2 YYEEEE. The CDR3 sequence: CASSFNTGGSPEAFF. The sequenced CDR3 bases are TGTGCCAGCAGCTTTAATACAGGGGGCAGCCCTGAA.

This clone was detected ten times or more. From the germline J gene comes the end of the CDR3, since the read stops 3 residues before it. The rearrangement joins TRBV2 to TRBJ2-2, with D maybe TRBD1 (6 bases). Germline V CDR1 and CDR2: SNHLY, FYNNEI. V shed 9 bases and J shed 5 bases, with 19 bases lying between them. This CDR3 spans 15 amino acids. Here the CDR3 reads CARNRDLSRTGELFF. Partial CDR3 DNA: TGTGCCAGGAACAGGGACCTAAGTAGGACCGGGGAG.

In its sample, this clone was seen many times. Coverage ceases 3 residues before the CDR3 finishes, and the germline J gene fills in the end. The chain has TRBV19 and TRBJ1-1; 7 bases are a match to TRBD1. CDR1 is LNHDA and CDR2 is SQIVND in the germline V gene (reference sequence). After removal of 3 bases from V and 7 bases from J, the junction contained 5 bases not matched to a gene. The CDR3 runs to 13 residues. The CDR3 DNA, read in part, is TGTGCCAGTAGTATCGAAGGGGACAGTGAA. Translated: CASSIEGDSE. The complete CDR3 sequence is CASSIEGDSEAFF.